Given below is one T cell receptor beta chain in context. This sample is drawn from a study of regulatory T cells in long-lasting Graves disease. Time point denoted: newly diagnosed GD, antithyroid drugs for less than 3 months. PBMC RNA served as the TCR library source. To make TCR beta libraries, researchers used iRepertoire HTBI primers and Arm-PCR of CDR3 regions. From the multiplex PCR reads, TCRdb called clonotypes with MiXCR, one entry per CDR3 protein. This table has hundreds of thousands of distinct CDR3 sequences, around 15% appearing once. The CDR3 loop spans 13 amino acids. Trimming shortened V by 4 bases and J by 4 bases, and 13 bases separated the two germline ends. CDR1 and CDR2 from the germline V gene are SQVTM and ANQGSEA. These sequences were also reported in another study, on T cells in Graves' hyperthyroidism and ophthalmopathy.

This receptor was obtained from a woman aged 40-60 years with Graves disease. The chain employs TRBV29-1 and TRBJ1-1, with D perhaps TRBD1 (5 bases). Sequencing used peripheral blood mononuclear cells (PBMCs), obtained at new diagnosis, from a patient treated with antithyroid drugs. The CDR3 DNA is TGCAGCGTTGTGGGGCAATTCGGCACTGAAGCTTTCTTT. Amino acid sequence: CSVVGQFGTEAFF.